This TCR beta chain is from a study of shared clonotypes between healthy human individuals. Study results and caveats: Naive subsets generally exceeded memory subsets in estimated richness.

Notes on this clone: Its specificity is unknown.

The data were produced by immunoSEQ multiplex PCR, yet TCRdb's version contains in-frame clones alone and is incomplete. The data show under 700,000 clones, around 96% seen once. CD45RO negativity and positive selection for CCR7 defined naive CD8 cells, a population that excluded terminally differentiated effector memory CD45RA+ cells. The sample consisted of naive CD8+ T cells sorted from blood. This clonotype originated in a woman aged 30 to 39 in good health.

CDR3 region: CASSQVGGNSGNTIYF. CDR3 DNA sequence: TGCGCCAGCAGCCAAGTCGGGGGGAACTCTGGAAACACCATATATTTT. The chain employs TRBV4-1 and TRBJ1-3; D is perhaps TRBD1 (5 bases). The ends were cut back, 1 base at V and 0 bases at J, with 10 bases in the middle. This CDR3 is built from 16 residues. CDR1 and CDR2 from the germline V gene are MGHRA and YSYEKL.